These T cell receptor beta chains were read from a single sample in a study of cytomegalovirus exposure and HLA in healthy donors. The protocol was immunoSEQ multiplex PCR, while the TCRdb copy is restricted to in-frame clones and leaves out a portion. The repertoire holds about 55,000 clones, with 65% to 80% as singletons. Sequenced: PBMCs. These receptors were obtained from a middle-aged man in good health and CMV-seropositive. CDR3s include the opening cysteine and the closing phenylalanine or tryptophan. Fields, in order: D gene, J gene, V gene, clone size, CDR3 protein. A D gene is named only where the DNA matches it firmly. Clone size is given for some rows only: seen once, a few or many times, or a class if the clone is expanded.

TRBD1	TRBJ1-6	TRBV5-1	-	CASSLDRGANSPLHF
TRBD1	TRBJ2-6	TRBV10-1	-	CASSEYTTGYGANVLTF
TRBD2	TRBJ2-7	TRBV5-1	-	CASSFSTAGGYEQYF
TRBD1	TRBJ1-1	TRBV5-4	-	CASSGADRGPTEAFF
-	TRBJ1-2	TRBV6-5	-	CASSYDGPGGYTF
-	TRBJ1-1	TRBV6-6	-	CASSYSRASTEAFF
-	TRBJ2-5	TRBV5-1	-	CASSFTGQSGETQYF
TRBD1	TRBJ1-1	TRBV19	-	CASRTDRGANTEAFF
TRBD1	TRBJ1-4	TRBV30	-	CAWSGPGTGAKKLFF
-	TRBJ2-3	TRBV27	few	CASSKLGEETDTQYF
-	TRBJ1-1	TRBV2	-	CASNLEDSTNTEAFF
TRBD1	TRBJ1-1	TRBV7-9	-	CASSLRQGGSEAFF
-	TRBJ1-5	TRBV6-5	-	CASSNYGMGNQPQHF
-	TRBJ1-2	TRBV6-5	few	CASGTGLSSNYGYTF
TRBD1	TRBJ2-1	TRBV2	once	CASSVDRGYEQFF
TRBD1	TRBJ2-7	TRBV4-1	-	CASSQDEQGAREQYF
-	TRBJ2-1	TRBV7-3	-	CASSLTGNEQFF
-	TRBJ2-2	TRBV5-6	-	CASSSQGANTGELFF
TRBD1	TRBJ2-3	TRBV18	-	CASSVGTGQRDTQYF
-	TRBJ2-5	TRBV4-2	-	CASSQPGQETQYF
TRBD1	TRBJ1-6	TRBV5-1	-	CASRRTQGANSPLHF
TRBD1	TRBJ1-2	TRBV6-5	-	CASTITTDRASGYTF
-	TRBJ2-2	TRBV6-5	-	CASSYETGINTGELFF
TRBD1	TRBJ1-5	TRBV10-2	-	CASSRDRVLNQPQHF
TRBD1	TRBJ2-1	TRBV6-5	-	CASSSEPGQGYNEQFF
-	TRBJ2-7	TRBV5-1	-	CASSLLPNLGAYEQYF
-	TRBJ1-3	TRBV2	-	CASKTGGFSGNTIYF
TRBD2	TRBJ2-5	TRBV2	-	CASLQGPSGTGTQYF
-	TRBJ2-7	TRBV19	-	CASSTTPGSYEQYF
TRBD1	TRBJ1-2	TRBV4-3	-	CASSLKQGQMNYGYTF
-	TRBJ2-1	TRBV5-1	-	CASSPGSGYNEQFF
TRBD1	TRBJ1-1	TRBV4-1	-	CASSTDRDTPEAFF
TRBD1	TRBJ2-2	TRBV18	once	CASSAGTVPTGELFF
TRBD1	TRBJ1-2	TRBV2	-	CASSLTGVGGYTF
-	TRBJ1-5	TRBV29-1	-	CSVAGSNQPQHF
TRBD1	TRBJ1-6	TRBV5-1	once	CASSQGQGKDSPLHF
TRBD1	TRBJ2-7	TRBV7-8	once	CASSLGGGAIYEQYF
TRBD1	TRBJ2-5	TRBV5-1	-	CASSPPGRGLETQYF
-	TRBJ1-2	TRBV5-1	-	CASSFADGYGYTF
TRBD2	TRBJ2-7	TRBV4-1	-	CASSQNLAGYEQYF
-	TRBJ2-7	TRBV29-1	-	CSVGETYEQYF
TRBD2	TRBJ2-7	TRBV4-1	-	CASSQGGGVIVYEQYF
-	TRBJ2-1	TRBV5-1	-	CASSLDGRRGNEQFF
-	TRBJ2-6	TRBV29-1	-	CSVDSAGANVLTF
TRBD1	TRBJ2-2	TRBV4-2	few	CASSQDLPPGQGDTGELFF
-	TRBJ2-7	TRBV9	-	CASSVGPAYEQYF
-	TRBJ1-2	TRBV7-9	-	CASSGWDYGYTF